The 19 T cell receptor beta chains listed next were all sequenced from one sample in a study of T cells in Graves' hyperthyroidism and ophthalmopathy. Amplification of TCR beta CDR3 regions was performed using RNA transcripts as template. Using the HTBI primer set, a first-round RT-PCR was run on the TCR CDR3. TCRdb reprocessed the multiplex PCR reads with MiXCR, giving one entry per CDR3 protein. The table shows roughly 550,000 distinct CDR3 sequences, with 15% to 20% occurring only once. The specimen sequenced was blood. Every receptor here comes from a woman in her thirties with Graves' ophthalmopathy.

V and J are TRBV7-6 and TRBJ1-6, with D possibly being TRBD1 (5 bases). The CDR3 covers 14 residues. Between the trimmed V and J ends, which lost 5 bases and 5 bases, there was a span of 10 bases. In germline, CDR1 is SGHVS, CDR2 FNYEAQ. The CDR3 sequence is CASSLLGDNSPLHF. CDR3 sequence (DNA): TGTGCCAGCAGCCTGCTGGGGGATAATTCACCCCTCCACTTT.

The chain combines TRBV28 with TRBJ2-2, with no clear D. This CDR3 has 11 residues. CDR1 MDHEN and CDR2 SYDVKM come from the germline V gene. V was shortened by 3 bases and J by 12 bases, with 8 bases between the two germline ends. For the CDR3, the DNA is TGTGCCAGCAGTTTTATAGGACAGCTGTTTTTT. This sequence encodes CASSFIGQLFF.

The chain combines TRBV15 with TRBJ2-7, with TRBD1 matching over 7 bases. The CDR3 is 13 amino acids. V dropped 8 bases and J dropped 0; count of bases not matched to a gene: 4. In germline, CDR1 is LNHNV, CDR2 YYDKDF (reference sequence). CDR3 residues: CATGTESSYEQYF. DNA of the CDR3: TGTGCCACCGGGACAGAAAGCTCCTACGAGCAGTACTTC.

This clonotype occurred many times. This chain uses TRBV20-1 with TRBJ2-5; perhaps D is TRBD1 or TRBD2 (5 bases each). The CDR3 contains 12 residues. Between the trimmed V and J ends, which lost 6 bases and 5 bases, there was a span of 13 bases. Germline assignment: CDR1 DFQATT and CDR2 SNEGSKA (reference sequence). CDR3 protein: CSAGTPDETQYF. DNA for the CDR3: TGCAGTGCAGGGACCCCGGACGAGACCCAGTACTTC.

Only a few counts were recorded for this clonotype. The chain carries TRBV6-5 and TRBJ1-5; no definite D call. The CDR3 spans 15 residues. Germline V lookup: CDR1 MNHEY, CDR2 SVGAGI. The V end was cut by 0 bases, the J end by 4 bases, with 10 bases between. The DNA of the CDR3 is TGTGCCAGCAGTTACTCGGACGGGAAAAATCAGCCCCAGCATTTT. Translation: CASSYSDGKNQPQHF.

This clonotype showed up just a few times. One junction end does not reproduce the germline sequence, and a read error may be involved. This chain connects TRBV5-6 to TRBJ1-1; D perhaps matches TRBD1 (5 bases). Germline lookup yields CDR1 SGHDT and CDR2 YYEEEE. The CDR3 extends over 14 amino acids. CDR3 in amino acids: CASSFFLGRTGAFF. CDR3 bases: TGTGCCAGCAGCTTCTTCTTGGGACGGACTGGAGCTTTCTTT.

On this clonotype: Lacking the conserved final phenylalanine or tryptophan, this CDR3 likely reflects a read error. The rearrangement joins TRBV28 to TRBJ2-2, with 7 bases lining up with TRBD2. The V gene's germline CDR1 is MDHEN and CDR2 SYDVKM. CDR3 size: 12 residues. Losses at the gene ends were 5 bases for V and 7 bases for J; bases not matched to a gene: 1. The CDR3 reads CASSAGVGELFL. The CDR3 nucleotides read TGTGCCAGCAGTGCGGGGGTCGGGGAGCTGTTTCTT.

The CDR3 DNA reads as TGTGCCAGCAGTGAAGCGGGGGGAGGGGTCTACGAGCAGTACTTC. Encoded protein: CASSEAGGGVYEQYF. The chain employs TRBV6-1 and TRBJ2-7; the match to TRBD2 covers 7 bases. This CDR3 region has 15 residues. The germline CDR1 and CDR2 sequences are MNHNS and SASEGT. The junction had 5 bases not matched to a gene; V was cut back by 0 bases and J by 3 bases.

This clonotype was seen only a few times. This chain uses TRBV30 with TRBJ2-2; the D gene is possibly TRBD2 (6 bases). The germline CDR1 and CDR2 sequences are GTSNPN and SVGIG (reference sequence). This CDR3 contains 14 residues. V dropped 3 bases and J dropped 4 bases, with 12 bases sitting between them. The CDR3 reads CAWRKAGFTGELFF. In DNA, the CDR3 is TGTGCCTGGAGAAAAGCGGGTTTCACCGGGGAGCTGTTTTTT. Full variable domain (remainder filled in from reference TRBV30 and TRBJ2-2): SQTIHQWPATLVQPVGSPLSLECTVEGTSNPNLYWYRQAAGRGLQLLFYSVGIGQISSEVPQNLSASRPQDRQFILSSKKLLLSDSGFYLCAWRKAGFTGELFFGEGSRLTVL.

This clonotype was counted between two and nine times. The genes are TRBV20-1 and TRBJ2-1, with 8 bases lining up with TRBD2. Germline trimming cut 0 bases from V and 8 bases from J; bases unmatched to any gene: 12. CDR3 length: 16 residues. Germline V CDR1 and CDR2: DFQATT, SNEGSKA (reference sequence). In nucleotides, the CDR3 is TGCAGTGCTAGAGAGGCTACTCGCGGGAGGCCCTATGAGCAGTTCTTC. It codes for CSAREATRGRPYEQFF.

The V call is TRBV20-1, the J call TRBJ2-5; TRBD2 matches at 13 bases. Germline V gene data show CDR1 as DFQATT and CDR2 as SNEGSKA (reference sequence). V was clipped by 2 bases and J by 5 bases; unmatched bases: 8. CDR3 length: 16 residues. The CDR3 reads CSARTPLAGGPETQYF. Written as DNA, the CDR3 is TGCAGTGCTAGAACCCCACTAGCGGGAGGGCCGGAGACCCAGTACTTC.

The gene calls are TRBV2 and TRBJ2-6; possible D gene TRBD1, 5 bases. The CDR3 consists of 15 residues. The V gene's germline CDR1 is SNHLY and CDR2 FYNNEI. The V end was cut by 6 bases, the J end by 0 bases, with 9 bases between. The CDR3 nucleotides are TGTGCCAGCAGGGCAGGGTACTCTGGGGCCAACGTCCTGACTTTC. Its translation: CASRAGYSGANVLTF. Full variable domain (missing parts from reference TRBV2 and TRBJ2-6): EPEVTQTPSHQVTQMGQEVILRCVPISNHLYFYWYRQILGQKVEFLVSFYNNEISEKSEIFDDQFSVERPDGSNFTLKIRSTKLEDSAMYFCASRAGYSGANVLTFGAGSRLTVL.

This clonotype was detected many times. The DNA for the CDR3 is TGTGCCAGCACCAATACAGGGAGCAATCAGCCCCAGCATTTT. It translates to CASTNTGSNQPQHF. The chain is built from TRBV28 and TRBJ1-5; possibly TRBD1 for D (6 bases). Germline CDR1 reads MDHEN; CDR2 reads SYDVKM. V lost 7 bases, J lost 1 base, and 11 bases lay in between. The CDR3 is 14 amino acids. Supplemented by reference TRBV28 and TRBJ1-5, the full variable domain reads DVKVTQSSRYLVKRTGEKVFLECVQDMDHENMFWYRQDPGLGLRLIYFSYDVKMKEKGDIPEGYSVSREKKERFSLILESASTNQTSMYLCASTNTGSNQPQHFGDGTRLSIL.

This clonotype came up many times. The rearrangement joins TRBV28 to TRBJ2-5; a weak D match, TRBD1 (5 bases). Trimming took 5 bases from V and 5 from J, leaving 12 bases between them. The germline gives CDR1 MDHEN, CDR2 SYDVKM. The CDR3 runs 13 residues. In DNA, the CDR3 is TGTGCCAGCAGTCCCGTGGGGCGCGAGACCCAGTACTTC. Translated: CASSPVGRETQYF.

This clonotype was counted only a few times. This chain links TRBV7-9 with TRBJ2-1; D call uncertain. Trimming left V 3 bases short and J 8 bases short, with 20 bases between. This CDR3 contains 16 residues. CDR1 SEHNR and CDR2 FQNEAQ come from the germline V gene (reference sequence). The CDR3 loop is CASSLRPSLGLDEQFF. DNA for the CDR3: TGTGCCAGCAGCTTGCGGCCTAGTCTAGGTTTGGATGAGCAGTTCTTC. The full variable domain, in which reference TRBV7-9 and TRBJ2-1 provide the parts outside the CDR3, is DTGVSQNPRHKITKRGQNVTFRCDPISEHNRLYWYRQTLGQGPEFLTYFQNEAQLEKSRLLSDRFSAERPKGSFSTLEIQRTEQGDSAMYLCASSLRPSLGLDEQFFGPGTRLTVL.

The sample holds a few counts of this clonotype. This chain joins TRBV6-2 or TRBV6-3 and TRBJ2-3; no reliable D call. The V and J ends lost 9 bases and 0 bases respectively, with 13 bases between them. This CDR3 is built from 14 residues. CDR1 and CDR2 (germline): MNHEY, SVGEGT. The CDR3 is CASQTEFSTDTQYF. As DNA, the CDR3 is TGTGCCAGTCAAACAGAATTCAGCACAGATACGCAGTATTTT.

The CDR3 here is CAWSVWEVDVLTF. Here the CDR3 DNA reads TGTGCCTGGAGTGTATGGGAAGTCGACGTCCTGACTTTC. The genes are TRBV30 and TRBJ2-6; D is uncertain. V was clipped by 0 bases and J by 11 bases, with 11 bases between them. The CDR3 is made up of 13 amino acids. Looked up from germline, CDR1 is GTSNPN and CDR2 is SVGIG (reference sequence).

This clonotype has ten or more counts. Here the CDR3 reads CASSSAETQYF. The CDR3 DNA follows: TGTGCCAGCAGCTCCGCAGAGACCCAGTACTTC. J is TRBJ2-5 and V is TRBV13; no reliable D call. Germline values: CDR1 PRHDT, CDR2 FYEKMQ (reference sequence). Trimming left V 4 bases short and J 4 bases short, with 4 bases between. There are 11 residues in the CDR3.

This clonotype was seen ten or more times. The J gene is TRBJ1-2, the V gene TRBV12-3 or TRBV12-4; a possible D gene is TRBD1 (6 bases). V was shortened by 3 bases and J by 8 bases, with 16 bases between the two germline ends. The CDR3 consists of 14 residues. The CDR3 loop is CASSFGSGEGGYTF. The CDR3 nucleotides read TGTGCCAGCAGTTTTGGGTCAGGGGAAGGAGGCTACACCTTC.